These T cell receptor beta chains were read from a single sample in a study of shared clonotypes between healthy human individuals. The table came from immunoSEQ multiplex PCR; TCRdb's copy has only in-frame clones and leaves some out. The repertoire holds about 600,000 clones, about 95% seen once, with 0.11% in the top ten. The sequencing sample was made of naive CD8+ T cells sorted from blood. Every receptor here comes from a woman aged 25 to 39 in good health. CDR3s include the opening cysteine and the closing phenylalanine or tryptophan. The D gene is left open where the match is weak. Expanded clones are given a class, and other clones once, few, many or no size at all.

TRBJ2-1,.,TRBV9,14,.,CASSVGVDGNEQFF
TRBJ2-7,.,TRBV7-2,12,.,CASSPDQYEQYF
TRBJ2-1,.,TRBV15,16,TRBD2,CATSRTSSGSYNEQFF
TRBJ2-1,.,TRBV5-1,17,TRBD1,CASSSETDRVTYNEQFF
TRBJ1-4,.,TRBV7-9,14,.,CASSLVGTGEKLFF
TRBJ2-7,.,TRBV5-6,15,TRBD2,CASSLGLAEAYEQYF
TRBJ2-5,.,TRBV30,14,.,CAWSVERGQETQYF
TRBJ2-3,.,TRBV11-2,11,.,CASSLGDTQYF
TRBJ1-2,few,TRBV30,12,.,CAWIGGKYGYTF
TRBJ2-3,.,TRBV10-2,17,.,CASSEFTGDWEGYTQYF
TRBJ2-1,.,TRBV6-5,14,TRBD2,CATAPSGRSWEQFF
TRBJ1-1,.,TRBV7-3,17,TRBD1,CASSQIPSRDRDSEAFF
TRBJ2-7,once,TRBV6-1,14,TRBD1,CASSEWDRTYEQYF
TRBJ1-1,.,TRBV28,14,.,CASSLYRTNTEAFF
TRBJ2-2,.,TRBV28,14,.,CASRLGILTGELFF
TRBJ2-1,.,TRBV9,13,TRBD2,CASSVAGGWEQFF
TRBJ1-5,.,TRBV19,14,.,CASKGKSSNQPQHF
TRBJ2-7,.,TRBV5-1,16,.,CASSLMGVRHPYEQYF
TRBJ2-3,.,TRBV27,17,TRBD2,CASSFRPGLAGVDTQYF
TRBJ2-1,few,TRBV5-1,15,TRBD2,CASRAVSGRLNEQFF
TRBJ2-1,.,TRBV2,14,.,CASSEASSYNEQFF
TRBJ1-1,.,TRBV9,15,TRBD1,CASSVAVTGATEAFF
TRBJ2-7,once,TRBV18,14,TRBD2,CASSPSGSSREQYF
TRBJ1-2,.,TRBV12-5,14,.,CASGLSPYNYGYTF
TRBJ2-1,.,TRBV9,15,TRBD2,CASSVAWLAGDEQFF
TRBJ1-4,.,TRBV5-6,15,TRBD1,CASSFGTGTNEKLFF
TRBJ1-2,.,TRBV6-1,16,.,CASSEARQPKGYGYTF
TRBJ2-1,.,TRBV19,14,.,CASSIGQEYNEQFF
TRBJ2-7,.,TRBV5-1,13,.,CASSWGKLDEQYF
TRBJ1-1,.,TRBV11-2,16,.,CASSLHRSGANTEAFF
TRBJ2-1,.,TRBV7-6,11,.,CAIVVGNEQFF
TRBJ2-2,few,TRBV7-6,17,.,CASSLVRHPPNTGELFF
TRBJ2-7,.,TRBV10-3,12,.,CAISDYQDEQYF
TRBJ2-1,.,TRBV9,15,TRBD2,CASSLGLGEYNEQFF
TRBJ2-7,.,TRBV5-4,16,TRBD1,CASSSPGTGDLYEQYF
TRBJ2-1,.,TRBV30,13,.,CAWRELGAGEQFF
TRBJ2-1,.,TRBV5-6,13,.,CASSLGQLIGQFF
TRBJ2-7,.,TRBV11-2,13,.,CASSLGPAYEQYF
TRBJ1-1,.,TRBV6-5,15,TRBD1,CASSLGQGMNTEAFF
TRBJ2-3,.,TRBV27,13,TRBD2,CDCLAGYTDTQYF
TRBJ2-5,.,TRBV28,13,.,CASSLVQWETQYF